These 23 T cell receptor beta chains were sequenced from one sample in a study of blood T cell repertoires in COVID-19. Some clones are missing from TCRdb's copy, which holds only in-frame ones; the method was immunoSEQ multiplex PCR. The sample lists some 350,000 clones, 83% occurring once. The sequenced sample consisted of peripheral blood. The receptors come from a man between 25 and 39 years old with active or convalescent COVID-19.

The V gene is TRBV5-1, the J gene TRBJ1-4; tentatively, D is TRBD1 (6 bases). CDR1 and CDR2 (germline): SGHRS, YFSETQ. This CDR3 has 18 amino acids. With 4 bases removed from V and 0 bases from J, the gap between germline ends came to 19 bases. For the CDR3, the DNA is TGCGCCAGCAGCCCCACCCAGCAGGGGAGGGCAACTAATGAAAAACTGTTTTTT. Translation gives CASSPTQQGRATNEKLFF.

The rearrangement links TRBV27 to TRBJ1-5; 8 nucleotides match TRBD1. This CDR3 has 16 residues. Germline V gene sequence: CDR1 MNHEY, CDR2 SMNVEV (reference sequence). Trimming cost V 3 bases and J 4 bases; bases outside gene matches: 8. CDR3 in DNA: TGTGCCAGCAGTTTTCCAGGGGGCCCCCGGAATCAGCCCCAGCATTTT. Its translation is CASSFPGGPRNQPQHF.

In its sample, this clone was seen once. The chain recombines TRBV6-5 with TRBJ2-2, with 11 nucleotides matching TRBD2. CDR3 length equals 15 residues. Trimming took 7 bases from V and 4 from J; bases not matched to a gene: 5. Germline CDR1 MNHEY, CDR2 SVGAGI. For the CDR3, the DNA is TGTGCCAGCACTCGACTAGCGGGGCTCACCGGGGAGCTGTTTTTT. Residues: CASTRLAGLTGELFF.

The chain uses TRBV6-1 and TRBJ2-6; D might be TRBD2 (5 bases). This CDR3 has 17 amino acids. V lost 2 bases, J lost 4 bases, and 15 bases lay in between. Germline V lookup: CDR1 MNHNS, CDR2 SASEGT. The CDR3 sequence: CASSEMYGETGANVLTF. The CDR3 DNA is TGTGCCAGCAGTGAAATGTATGGGGAGACCGGGGCCAACGTCCTGACTTTC.

Here the CDR3 reads CASSLSVNTEAFF. The CDR3 DNA is TGTGCCAGCAGCCTGTCTGTGAACACTGAAGCTTTCTTT. The chain has TRBV14 and TRBJ1-1; D is uncertain. V was pared by 4 bases and J by 0 bases, with 6 bases between. CDR3 length equals 13 residues. Germline V CDR1 and CDR2: SGHDN, FVKESK.

The genes are TRBV9 and TRBJ2-3; tentatively, D is TRBD2 (6 bases). Germline CDR1 reads SGDLS; CDR2 reads YYNGEE. Trimming took off 8 bases at V and 1 base at J, with 14 bases between the two ends. This CDR3 is 14 amino acids long. The CDR3 sequence: CASARAGRTDTQYF. CDR3 coding DNA: TGTGCCAGTGCTAGAGCGGGCCGCACAGATACGCAGTATTTT.

This chain uses TRBV13 with TRBJ2-1, with a weak D call TRBD2 (7 bases). CDR3 length: 13 amino acids. Germline values: CDR1 PRHDT, CDR2 FYEKMQ (reference sequence). The V and J ends lost 1 base and 10 bases respectively, with 11 bases between them. Here the CDR3 reads CASSLEGGNEQFF. The CDR3, as DNA: TGTGCCAGCAGCTTAGAGGGGGGGAACGAGCAGTTCTTC.

V and J are TRBV19 and TRBJ2-7; D is unclear. Germline CDR1 reads LNHDA; CDR2 reads SQIVND (reference sequence). This CDR3 region has 15 residues. Trimming left V 5 bases short and J 1 base short, with 15 bases between. CDR3: CASSSQTSTSYEQYF. The CDR3, as DNA: TGTGCCAGTAGTTCCCAGACAAGTACTTCCTACGAGCAGTACTTC. Full variable domain (missing parts from reference TRBV19 and TRBJ2-7): DGGITQSPKYLFRKEGQNVTLSCEQNLNHDAMYWYRQDPGQGLRLIYYSQIVNDFQKGDIAEGYSVSREKKESFPLTVTSAQKNPTAFYLCASSSQTSTSYEQYFGPGTRLTVT.

This clone was seen only once. The chain employs TRBV10-3 and TRBJ2-7; weak D call: TRBD2 (7 bases). Between the trimmed V and J ends, which lost 4 bases and 0 bases, there was a span of 13 bases. Germline loops: CDR1 ENHRY, CDR2 SYGVKD. CDR3 size: 15 residues. The CDR3 DNA is TGTGCCATCAGTGGGGGGGGGCACCGCTCCTACGAGCAGTACTTC. Its protein product is CAISGGGHRSYEQYF.

This chain links TRBV21-1 with TRBJ2-5; no check of the table's D call, TRBD2, against the DNA was made. TRBV21-1 is a documented pseudogene. The CDR3 is made up of 15 amino acids. CDR3 region: CASSKGGQPSETQYF. Here the CDR3 DNA reads TGTGCCAGCAGCAAAGGCGGTCAGCCGTCCGAGACCCAGTACTTC.

Concerning this clone itself: Other DNA variants within this sample encode the same CDR3. The chain uses TRBV5-1 and TRBJ2-7; 11 bases line up with TRBD2. J was trimmed by 2 bases and V by 0 bases; bases with no gene match: 4. Germline CDR1 and CDR2: SGHRS and YFSETQ. The CDR3 runs 16 residues. In DNA form, the CDR3 reads TGCGCCAGCAGCTTGGCCGGGGGACTAGCGGCCTACGAGCAGTACTTC. Its protein is CASSLAGGLAAYEQYF.

The chain employs TRBV2 and TRBJ2-7, with 7 bases matching TRBD1. Germline CDR1 is SNHLY and CDR2 is FYNNEI. The CDR3 is 13 residues long. Trimming at V came to 4 bases and at J to 3 bases, leaving 3 bases not matched to a gene. The CDR3 nucleotides read TGTGCCAGCAGTGGGGACAGCATCTACGAGCAGTACTTC. As protein: CASSGDSIYEQYF.

V is TRBV6-5 and J is TRBJ2-1, with D possibly matching TRBD2 (5 bases). V was cut by 6 bases and J by 1 base, with 10 bases left in between. Germline-derived CDR1 and CDR2 are MNHEY and SVGAGI. This CDR3 has 14 amino acids. CDR3 residues: CASSPLASYNEQFF. The CDR3 DNA reads as TGTGCCAGCAGCCCCCTAGCTTCCTACAATGAGCAGTTCTTC.

The V and J genes are TRBV6-5 and TRBJ2-5; the D is unclear. V was trimmed by 0 bases and J by 3 bases, leaving 8 bases between them. The CDR3 has 14 amino acids. In germline, CDR1 is MNHEY, CDR2 SVGAGI. In DNA form, the CDR3 reads TGTGCCAGCAGTTACTCCGGCACAGAAGAGACCCAGTACTTC. Translated: CASSYSGTEETQYF.

The rearrangement uses TRBV7-3 and TRBJ2-1; 10 nucleotides agree with TRBD2. CDR3 length: 22 residues. Germline lookup yields CDR1 SGHTA and CDR2 FQGTGA. Germline trimming cut 5 bases from V and 2 bases from J; bases unmatched to any gene: 24. In DNA, the CDR3 is TGTGCCAGCAGCGCTCCCATCCTGGAGGCTAGCGGGAGAACGGGACCCTACAATGAGCAGTTCTTC. It codes for CASSAPILEASGRTGPYNEQFF.

The V gene is TRBV6-2 or TRBV6-3, the J gene TRBJ2-3, with TRBD1 matching over 9 bases. Germline V gives CDR1 MNHEY, CDR2 SVGEGT. V lost 5 bases, J lost 3 bases, and 3 bases stayed unmatched. The CDR3 runs to 14 residues. The DNA for the CDR3 is TGTGCCAGCAGTGACAGGGGGTGGACAGATACGCAGTATTTT. Protein: CASSDRGWTDTQYF.

V usage is TRBV18 and J usage is TRBJ2-7; possible D gene TRBD1, 5 bases. Germline lookup yields CDR1 KGHSH and CDR2 LQKENI. This CDR3 comprises 13 residues. Trimming cost V 3 bases and J 2 bases, with 8 bases left between them. The CDR3 nucleotides are TGTGCCAGCTCACCCCAGGGCGCCTACGAGCAGTACTTC. Its protein is CASSPQGAYEQYF.

V is TRBV29-1 and J is TRBJ2-5; 9 nucleotides match TRBD2. This CDR3 region has 14 residues. The germline gives CDR1 SQVTM, CDR2 ANQGSEA. V was pared by 8 bases and J by 3 bases, with 10 bases of the junction left unmatched. CDR3 nucleotides: TGCAGCCACCCCTTCTTAGCGGGAGAAGAGACCCAGTACTTC. As protein: CSHPFLAGEETQYF.

The V and J genes are TRBV5-1 and TRBJ2-1; 12 bases are shared with TRBD2. The ends lost 0 bases at V and 3 bases at J; junction bases unmatched: 4. The CDR3 totals 17 residues. The germline CDR1 and CDR2 sequences are SGHRS and YFSETQ. CDR3: CASSLGLAGEGYNEQFF. The CDR3 bases are TGCGCCAGCAGCTTGGGACTAGCGGGAGAAGGCTACAATGAGCAGTTCTTC.

The chain joins TRBV5-1 to TRBJ1-4; no clear D gene. The CDR3 is made up of 15 amino acids. Trimming removed 1 base from V and 7 bases from J, with 14 bases in between. CDR1 is SGHRS and CDR2 is YFSETQ in the germline V gene. Here the CDR3 DNA reads TGCGCCAGCAGCTTGAACAGCGGATTGGGTGAAAAACTGTTTTTT. Protein sequence: CASSLNSGLGEKLFF.

In the case of this clone: A read error may produce the germline difference seen at one junction end. This chain joins TRBV2 and TRBJ2-4, with 8 bases lining up with TRBD1. The CDR3 runs to 13 residues. Germline V gene lookup returns CDR1 SNHLY and CDR2 FYNNEI. The CDR3 nucleotides read TGTGCCAGCAGTGAAGGGGCAGCAGGACAGGGACACTTC. Translated: CASSEGAAGQGHF.

The rearrangement links TRBV7-2 to TRBJ1-6; no firm D call. V lost 10 bases and J lost 0, with 10 bases in between. Germline loops: CDR1 SGHTA, CDR2 FQGNSA. The CDR3 loop spans 14 amino acids. CDR3 sequence (DNA): TGTGCCACCACCGGGAGCTCCTATAATTCACCCCTCCACTTT. Translation gives CATTGSSYNSPLHF.

This chain uses TRBV11-3 with TRBJ1-3, with TRBD1 matching over 9 bases. J gave up 2 bases and V 6 bases, and 14 bases lay outside the gene matches. CDR3 length equals 18 residues. The V gene's germline CDR1 is SGHNT and CDR2 YENEEA. The CDR3 DNA sequence: TGTGCCAGCAGGAGACGCCTCGGGACAGGGCTAACTGGAAACACCATATATTTT. Amino acid sequence: CASRRRLGTGLTGNTIYF.